This entry lists 28 T cell receptor beta chains sequenced from one sample in a study of post-analysis software for immune sequencing data. Whole-study results and caveats: Patients had higher frequencies than controls of four to six TRBV segments, including TRBV5-6, TRBV5-1 and TRBV20-1.

Which antigens these TCRs recognize remains unknown. Unique molecular identifiers had been added to the TCR beta cDNA libraries. TCRdb passed the PCR reads through MiXCR, listing each CDR3 protein once. The data show approximately 730,000 distinct CDR3 sequences, less than 35% seen once. Sequenced input: blood. All receptors come from a girl aged 5 to 17 with multiple sclerosis.

This clonotype has more than one count but fewer than ten. The chain links TRBV20-1 to TRBJ2-1, with a weak D call TRBD1 (6 bases). From germline, CDR1 is DFQATT and CDR2 SNEGSKA (reference sequence). The CDR3 consists of 14 residues. The V gene lost 0 bases and the J gene lost 7 bases, with 13 bases spanning the gap. CDR3 nucleotide sequence: TGCAGTGCTAGAGATCGGCCAGGGGTTAATGAGCAGTTCTTC. Its protein is CSARDRPGVNEQFF.

In its sample, this clonotype was seen a few times. The rearrangement links TRBV7-2 to TRBJ2-1; 10 nucleotides agree with TRBD2. The V segment lost 0 bases and the J segment 10 bases; nucleotides outside the gene matches: 9. The CDR3 has 16 amino acids. Germline values: CDR1 SGHTA, CDR2 FQGNSA. CDR3 in amino acids: CASSLARAGGPREQFF. In nucleotides, the CDR3 is TGTGCCAGCAGCTTAGCGCGAGCGGGAGGGCCTCGGGAGCAGTTCTTC.

The rearrangement uses TRBV25-1 and TRBJ2-5, with a possible D match to TRBD2 (5 bases). The ends were cut back, 7 bases at V and 4 bases at J, with 10 bases in the middle. The CDR3 has 12 amino acids. Germline V lookup: CDR1 MGHDK, CDR2 SYGVNS. The CDR3 bases are TGTGCCAGCACCGGGGTTGGAGAGACCCAGTACTTC. This translates into CASTGVGETQYF.

This clonotype has only a few counts. This chain connects TRBV20-1 to TRBJ2-4, with 10 bases that match TRBD2. CDR1 is DFQATT and CDR2 is SNEGSKA in the germline V gene (reference sequence). The CDR3 spans 15 residues. Unmatched junction bases numbered 11, after V lost 4 bases and J lost 8 bases. Here the CDR3 DNA reads TGCAGTGCTAAAGGGGCTAGCGGGGGTCGACACATTCAGTACTTC. The encoded protein is CSAKGASGGRHIQYF.

This clonotype was seen ten or more times. The V call is TRBV29-1, the J call TRBJ2-7, with 10 bases lining up with TRBD2. CDR3 length: 15 amino acids. Germline values: CDR1 SQVTM, CDR2 ANQGSEA. The V and J ends lost 0 bases and 4 bases, in that order; junction bases with no gene match: 6. The CDR3: CSVEEASGSRYEQYF. The CDR3, as DNA: TGCAGCGTTGAAGAGGCTAGCGGGAGTCGGTACGAGCAGTACTTC.

Remarks on this clonotype: One end of the junction fails to match germline, which may point to a read error. The rearrangement uses TRBV14 and TRBJ2-3; 9 bases fit TRBD2. Germline loops: CDR1 SGHDN, CDR2 FVKESK. The CDR3 has 18 amino acids. CDR3: CASSQEYSAGGTTGTQYF. For the CDR3, the DNA is TGTGCCAGCAGTCAAGAGTATTCCGCGGGAGGGACCACAGGTACGCAGTATTTT.

This clonotype was seen only a few times. The chain has TRBV29-1 and TRBJ2-5, with a possible D match to TRBD1 (6 bases). Germline CDR1 reads SQVTM; CDR2 reads ANQGSEA. CDR3 length: 10 amino acids. Trimming shortened V by 4 bases and J by 13 bases, and 13 bases separated the two germline ends. The CDR3 spells CSVAEGVPYF. CDR3 coding DNA: TGCAGCGTTGCCGAGGGGGTTCCGTACTTC.

V usage is TRBV7-2 and J usage is TRBJ2-3; a possible D gene is TRBD2 (6 bases). CDR3 size: 16 residues. Germline CDR1 is SGHTA and CDR2 is FQGNSA. V was cut by 2 bases and J by 2 bases, with 14 bases left in between. CDR3 nucleotide sequence: TGTGCCAGCAGCTTACGAGCGGGTTTTAACACAGATACGCAGTATTTT. It translates to CASSLRAGFNTDTQYF.

The chain couples TRBV24-1 to TRBJ2-3, with 7 positions matching TRBD2. V lost 3 bases and J lost 2; bases outside the gene matches: 4. Germline CDR1 and CDR2: KGHDR and SFDVKD. The CDR3 runs to 15 residues. CDR3 residues: CATSDGAGVTDTQYF. The CDR3 nucleotides read TGTGCCACCAGTGATGGGGCGGGAGTCACAGATACGCAGTATTTT.

The chain carries TRBV5-1 and TRBJ2-6; TRBD2 matches 7 bases. Germline CDR1 SGHRS, CDR2 YFSETQ. The J segment lost 0 bases and the V segment lost 2 bases, leaving 8 bases of the junction unmatched. The CDR3 consists of 18 residues. The CDR3 nucleotides are TGCGCCAGCAGCTTTAGAGGGGAGGGATACTCTGGGGCCAACGTCCTGACTTTC. It yields the protein CASSFRGEGYSGANVLTF.

The CDR3 is CASSVVRGGLTDTQYF. Here the CDR3 DNA reads TGTGCCAGCAGCGTAGTCAGGGGGGGGTTGACAGATACGCAGTATTTT. V usage is TRBV9 and J usage is TRBJ2-3; possibly TRBD1 or TRBD2 for D (7 bases each). This CDR3 is built from 16 residues. The germline V gene encodes CDR1 SGDLS and CDR2 YYNGEE. V lost 0 bases and J lost 3, with 14 bases in between.

The chain couples TRBV11-2 to TRBJ1-1, with 9 bases lining up with TRBD1. Germline V gene data show CDR1 as SGHAT and CDR2 as FQNNGV. The CDR3 is made up of 14 amino acids. The junction had 6 bases not matched to a gene; V was cut back by 4 bases and J by 6 bases. CDR3: CASSSLDRGAEAFF. The CDR3 DNA follows: TGTGCCAGCAGCTCGCTGGACAGGGGCGCTGAAGCTTTCTTT. Filled out from reference TRBV11-2 and TRBJ1-1, the complete variable domain reads EAGVAQSPRYKIIEKRQSVAFWCNPISGHATLYWYQQILGQGPKLLIQFQNNGVVDDSQLPKDRFSAERLKGVDSTLKIQPAKLEDSAVYLCASSSLDRGAEAFFGQGTRLTVV.

The J gene is TRBJ2-7, the V gene TRBV6-5; D uncertain. CDR3 size: 16 residues. V lost 0 bases to trimming and J lost 0 bases, with 12 bases between them. CDR1 is MNHEY, CDR2 SVGAGI, per germline. Here the CDR3 reads CASSYSAPISSYEQYF. CDR3 bases: TGTGCCAGCAGTTACTCGGCACCGATAAGCTCCTACGAGCAGTACTTC.

CDR3 coding DNA: TGTGCCAGCAGTGAATCAGGAAGGAAGGGCGAAAAACTGTTTTTT. Encoded protein: CASSESGRKGEKLFF. The rearrangement uses TRBV25-1 and TRBJ1-4, with D unclear. V was cut by 1 base and J by 8 bases, with 14 bases left in between. This CDR3 is built from 15 residues. The germline V gene has CDR1 MGHDK and CDR2 SYGVNS.

This clonotype appeared a few times. The V gene is TRBV10-3, the J gene TRBJ1-1; tentatively, D is TRBD1 (5 bases). With 3 bases removed from V and 11 bases from J, the gap between germline ends came to 13 bases. This CDR3 has 12 amino acids. Germline V gene lookup returns CDR1 ENHRY and CDR2 SYGVKD. CDR3: CAISDGGWEAFF. CDR3 nucleotide sequence: TGTGCCATCAGTGACGGGGGATGGGAGGCTTTCTTT.

Comment on this clonotype: This sequence may be a read error, since a much larger clone differs from it by one base. This chain connects TRBV20-1 to TRBJ2-7; 7 bases are shared with TRBD1. The CDR3 is 13 amino acids. In germline, CDR1 is DFQATT, CDR2 SNEGSKA (reference sequence). Unmatched junction bases numbered 8, after V lost 3 bases and J lost 6 bases. The CDR3 bases are TGCAGTGCTAGGAGACAGGGTCTAGGCGAGCAGTACTTC. This sequence encodes CSARRQGLGEQYF.

V and J are TRBV5-6 and TRBJ2-3; D is possibly TRBD1 (6 bases). Germline V gene data show CDR1 as SGHDT and CDR2 as YYEEEE. The V end was cut by 2 bases, the J end by 5 bases, with 12 bases between. This CDR3 comprises 14 residues. CDR3 region: CASSFGQGRDTQYF. CDR3 nucleotides: TGTGCCAGCAGCTTTGGCCAGGGGAGAGATACGCAGTATTTT.

V usage is TRBV7-7 and J usage is TRBJ2-4; unclear D gene. The DNA matches TRBJ2-7 better at its end, which makes the J call doubtful. This CDR3 region has 13 residues. Germline V lookup: CDR1 SSHAT, CDR2 FNYEAQ (reference sequence). CDR3 bases: TGTGCCAGCAGCTTAGCGGTGGGTTCCGAGCAGTACTTC. This encodes CASSLAVGSEQYF.

The chain recombines TRBV5-6 with TRBJ1-5; D remains unclear. Deletions cut 2 bases from V and 5 bases from J, with 11 bases between. The CDR3 consists of 14 residues. Looked up from germline, CDR1 is SGHDT and CDR2 is YYEEEE. The CDR3 reads CASSLLTEDQPQHF. CDR3 nucleotides: TGTGCCAGCAGCTTATTAACAGAGGATCAGCCCCAGCATTTT.

The rearrangement links TRBV7-2 to TRBJ2-1, with a weak D call TRBD1 (6 bases). Trimming took 3 bases from V and 4 from J, leaving 10 bases between them. From germline, CDR1 is SGHTA and CDR2 FQGNSA. The CDR3 runs 14 residues. As DNA, the CDR3 is TGTGCCAGCAGCTTGAGGGGGTTTTACAATGAGCAGTTCTTC. Amino acids: CASSLRGFYNEQFF.

There are a few counts of this clonotype. This chain connects TRBV4-1 to TRBJ2-4; D not resolved. The germline V gene encodes CDR1 MGHRA and CDR2 YSYEKL. CDR3 size: 17 residues. Trimming stripped 0 bases from V and 5 bases from J, with 17 bases between. The CDR3 DNA reads as TGCGCCAGCAGCCAAGATCGGATCGTTCGTCACCAAAACATTCAGTACTTC. Translation gives CASSQDRIVRHQNIQYF.

The chain joins TRBV3-1 to TRBJ2-5, with 7 bases fitting TRBD2. The CDR3 runs to 14 residues. V trimming: 4 bases; J trimming: 11 bases; junction bases outside the gene matches: 13. Per the germline V gene, CDR1 is LGHDT and CDR2 is YNNKEL (reference sequence). The CDR3 spells CASSLVGGNGEQYF. CDR3 nucleotides: TGTGCCAGCAGCCTGGTCGGGGGGAACGGGGAGCAGTACTTC.

This clonotype was recorded a few times. CDR3 in amino acids: CASSFVAGGLADTQYF. CDR3 coding DNA: TGCGCCAGCAGCTTCGTCGCGGGGGGGCTTGCAGATACGCAGTATTTT. V usage is TRBV5-1 and J usage is TRBJ2-3; 9 bases map to TRBD2. Trimming took 2 bases from V and 4 from J; bases not matched to a gene: 8. This CDR3 contains 16 residues. Germline CDR1 is SGHRS and CDR2 is YFSETQ.

This clonotype was observed a few times. The chain links TRBV10-3 to TRBJ1-1; D not resolved. The CDR3 totals 14 residues. From germline, CDR1 is ENHRY and CDR2 SYGVKD. The V end lost 8 bases, the J end lost 1 base, and 14 bases lay between the germline ends. The CDR3 loop reads CAIGRAGSNTEAFF. The CDR3, as DNA: TGTGCCATCGGTCGCGCAGGATCGAACACTGAAGCTTTCTTT.

This chain links TRBV2 with TRBJ2-1, with TRBD2 matching over 15 bases. The length of the CDR3 is 18 residues. The V gene's germline CDR1 is SNHLY and CDR2 FYNNEI. The trim removed 6 bases at V and 0 bases at J, leaving 6 bases unmatched. The CDR3 region has the DNA TGTGCCAGCAGCGGACTAGCGGGAGGGCGGAGCTCCTACAATGAGCAGTTCTTC. Translating it yields CASSGLAGGRSSYNEQFF.

The chain recombines TRBV29-1 with TRBJ1-1; D is unresolved. Trimming pared 5 bases from V and 1 base from J, leaving 11 bases between. CDR3 length: 13 amino acids. From germline, CDR1 is SQVTM and CDR2 ANQGSEA. CDR3 bases: TGCAGCGTTCGCGGGCAGAAGAACACTGAAGCTTTCTTT. Translating gives CSVRGQKNTEAFF.

This clonotype has only a few counts. The V gene is TRBV14, the J gene TRBJ2-5, with D unresolved. Germline CDR1 reads SGHDN; CDR2 reads FVKESK. Trimming left V 6 bases short and J 1 base short, with 9 bases between. CDR3 length equals 13 residues. CDR3 bases: TGTGCCAGCAGTCGGGCTACCCAAGAGACCCAGTACTTC. Protein: CASSRATQETQYF.

This clonotype was picked up many times. The chain's CDR3 is CSVAEPETQYF. The CDR3 region has the DNA TGCAGCGTTGCCGAACCAGAGACCCAGTACTTC. The chain is built from TRBV29-1 and TRBJ2-5; D remains ambiguous. The CDR3 consists of 11 residues. V lost 4 bases and J lost 4, with 7 bases in between. The germline V gene encodes CDR1 SQVTM and CDR2 ANQGSEA.